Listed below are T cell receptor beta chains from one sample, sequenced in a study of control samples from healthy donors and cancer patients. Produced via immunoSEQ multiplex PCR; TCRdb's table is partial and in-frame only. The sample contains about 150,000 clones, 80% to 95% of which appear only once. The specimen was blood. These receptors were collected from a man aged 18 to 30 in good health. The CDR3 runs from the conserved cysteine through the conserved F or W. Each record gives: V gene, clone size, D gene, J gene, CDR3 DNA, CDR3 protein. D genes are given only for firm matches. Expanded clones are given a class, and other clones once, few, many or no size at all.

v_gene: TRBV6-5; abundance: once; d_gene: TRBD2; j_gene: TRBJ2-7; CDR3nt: TGTGCCAGTTCCCGGGAGGGCCCCTACGAGCAGTACTTC; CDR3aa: CASSREGPYEQYF
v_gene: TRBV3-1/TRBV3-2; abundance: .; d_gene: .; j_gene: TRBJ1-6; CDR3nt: TGTGCCAGCAGCCAGGGGGGACGAGCTTCACCCCTCCACTTT; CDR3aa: CASSQGGRASPLHF
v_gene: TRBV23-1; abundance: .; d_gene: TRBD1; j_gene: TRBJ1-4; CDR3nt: TGCGCCAGCAGTCTTAAGGGGGCGGCGAAGACCCCACTTTTGAGAAAACTGTTTTTT; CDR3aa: CASSLKGAAKTPLLRKLFF
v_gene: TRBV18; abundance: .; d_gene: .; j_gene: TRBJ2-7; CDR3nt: TGTGCCAGCCACTCCGGGAACCTCTACGAGCAGTACTTC; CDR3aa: CASHSGNLYEQYF
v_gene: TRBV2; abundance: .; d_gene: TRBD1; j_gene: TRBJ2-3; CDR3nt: TGTGCCAGCAGGGAAAGACAGGGTTTCGGAGATACGCAGTATTTT; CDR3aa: CASRERQGFGDTQYF
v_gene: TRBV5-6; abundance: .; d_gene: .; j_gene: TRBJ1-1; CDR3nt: TGTGCCAGCAGCGGTGGCATGAGAGCTTGGATTAGCCCTTTCTTT; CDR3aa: CASSGGMRAWISPFF
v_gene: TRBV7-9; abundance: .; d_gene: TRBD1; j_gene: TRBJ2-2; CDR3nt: TGTGCCAGCAGAGACAGGGGGCGGCGGGAGCTGTTTTTT; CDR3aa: CASRDRGRRELFF
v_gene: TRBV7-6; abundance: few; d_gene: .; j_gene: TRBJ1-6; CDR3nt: TGTGCCAGCAGCCCTGAGGTCCTTAAAGGGACACCCCTCCACTTT; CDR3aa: CASSPEVLKGTPLHF
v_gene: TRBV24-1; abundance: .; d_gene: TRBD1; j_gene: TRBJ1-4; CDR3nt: TGTGCCACCAGTGATCCGACCGGGACAGGGAATGAAAAACTGTTTTTT; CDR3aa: CATSDPTGTGNEKLFF
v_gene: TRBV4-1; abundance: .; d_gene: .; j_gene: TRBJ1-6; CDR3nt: TGCGCCAGCAGCCAAGGCAGCTCCTATAATTCACCCCTCCACTTT; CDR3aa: CASSQGSSYNSPLHF
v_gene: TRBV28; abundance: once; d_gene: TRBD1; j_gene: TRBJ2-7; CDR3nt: TGTGCCAGCAGTTCCCCCCGACAGGGCCCTGCCACCTACGAGCAGTACTTC; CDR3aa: CASSSPRQGPATYEQYF
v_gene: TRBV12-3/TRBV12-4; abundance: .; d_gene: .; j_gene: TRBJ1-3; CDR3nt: TGTGCCAGCGGGGACTCTGGAAACACCATATATTTT; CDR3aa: CASGDSGNTIYF
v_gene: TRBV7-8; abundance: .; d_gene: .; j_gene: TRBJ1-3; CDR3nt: TGTGCCAGCAGCTTGTGGGCAGACTACTCTGGAAACACCATATATTTT; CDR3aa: CASSLWADYSGNTIYF
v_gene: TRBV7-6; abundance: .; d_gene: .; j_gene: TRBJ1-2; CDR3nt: TGTGCCAGCAGCTTAGGACCCCAATCGGTCTATGGCTACACCTTC; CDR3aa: CASSLGPQSVYGYTF
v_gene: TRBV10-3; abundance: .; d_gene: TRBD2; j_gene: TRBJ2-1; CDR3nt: TGTGCCTCTTCCTCGACTAGCGGTCACAATGAGCAGTTCTTC; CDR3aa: CASSSTSGHNEQFF
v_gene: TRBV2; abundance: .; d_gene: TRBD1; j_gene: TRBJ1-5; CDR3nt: TGTGCCAGCAAAATACAACAGGGGGCAGGACAGCCCCAGCATTTT; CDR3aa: CASKIQQGAGQPQHF
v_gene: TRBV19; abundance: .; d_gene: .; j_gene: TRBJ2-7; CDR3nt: TGTGCCAGTAGTATGTACCCCTCCGAGCAGTACTTC; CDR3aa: CASSMYPSEQYF
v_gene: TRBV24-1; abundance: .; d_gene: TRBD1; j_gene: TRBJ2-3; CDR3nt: TGTGCCACCAGTGATGAAGGGGGCTTCACAGATACGCAGTATTTT; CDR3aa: CATSDEGGFTDTQYF
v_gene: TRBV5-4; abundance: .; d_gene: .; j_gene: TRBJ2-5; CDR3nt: TGTGCCAGCAGCTTGGACAGGTTCGGAGAGACCCAGTACTTC; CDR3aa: CASSLDRFGETQYF
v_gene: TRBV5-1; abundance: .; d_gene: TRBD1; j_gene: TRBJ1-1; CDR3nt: TGCGCCAGCAGCGTCTCCGGGACAGGGGTTGTGAGCACTGAAGCTTTCTTT; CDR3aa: CASSVSGTGVVSTEAFF
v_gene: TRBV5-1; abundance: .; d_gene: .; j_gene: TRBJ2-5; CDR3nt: TGCGCCAGCAGCGACCCATTTGAGACCCAGTACTTC; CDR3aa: CASSDPFETQYF
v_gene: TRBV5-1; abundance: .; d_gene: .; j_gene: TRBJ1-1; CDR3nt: TGCGCCAGCAGCTTCTACCGAGTGGGGGGTAGCACTGAAGCTTTCTTT; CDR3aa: CASSFYRVGGSTEAFF
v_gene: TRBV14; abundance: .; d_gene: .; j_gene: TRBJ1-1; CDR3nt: TGTGCCAGCAGCCAAGATTTGGGCCTAGCTTTCTTT; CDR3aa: CASSQDLGLAFF
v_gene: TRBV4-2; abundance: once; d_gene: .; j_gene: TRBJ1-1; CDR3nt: TGTGCCAGCAGCCAAGCCTGGGGCGGGACTATGAACACTGAAGCTTTCTTT; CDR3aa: CASSQAWGGTMNTEAFF